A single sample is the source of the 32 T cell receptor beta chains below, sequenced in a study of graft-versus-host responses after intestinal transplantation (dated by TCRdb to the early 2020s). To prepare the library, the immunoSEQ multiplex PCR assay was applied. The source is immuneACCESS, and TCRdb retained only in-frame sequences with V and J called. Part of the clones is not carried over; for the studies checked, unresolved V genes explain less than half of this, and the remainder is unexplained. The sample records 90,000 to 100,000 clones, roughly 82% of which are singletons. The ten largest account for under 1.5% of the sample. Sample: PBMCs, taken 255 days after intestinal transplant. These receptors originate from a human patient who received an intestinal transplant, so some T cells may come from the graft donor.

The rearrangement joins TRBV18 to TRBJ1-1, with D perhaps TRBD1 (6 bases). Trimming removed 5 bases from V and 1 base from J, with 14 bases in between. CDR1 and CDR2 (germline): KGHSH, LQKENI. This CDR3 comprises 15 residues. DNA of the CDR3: TGTGCCAGCTCAAACCGGGGAGGGGGGAACACTGAAGCTTTCTTT. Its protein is CASSNRGGGNTEAFF.

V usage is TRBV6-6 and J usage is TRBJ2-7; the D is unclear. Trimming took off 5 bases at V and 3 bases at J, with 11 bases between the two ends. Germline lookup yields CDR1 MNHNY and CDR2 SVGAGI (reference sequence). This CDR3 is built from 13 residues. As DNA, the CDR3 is TGTGCCAGCAGTAGGGATTTAAACTACGAGCAGTACGTC. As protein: CASSRDLNYEQYV.

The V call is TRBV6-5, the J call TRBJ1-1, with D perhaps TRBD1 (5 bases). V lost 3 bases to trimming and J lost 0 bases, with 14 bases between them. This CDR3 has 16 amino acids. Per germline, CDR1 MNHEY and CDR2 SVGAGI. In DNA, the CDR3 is TGTGCCAGCAGTTATGGGGGGAACCCTTTGAACACTGAAGCTTTCTTT. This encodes CASSYGGNPLNTEAFF.

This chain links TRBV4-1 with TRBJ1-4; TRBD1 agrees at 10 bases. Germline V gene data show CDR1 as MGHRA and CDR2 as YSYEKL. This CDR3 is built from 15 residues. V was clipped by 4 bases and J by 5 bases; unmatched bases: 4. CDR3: CASSPRTGGNEKLFF. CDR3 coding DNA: TGCGCCAGCAGCCCCCGGACAGGGGGGAATGAAAAACTGTTTTTT.

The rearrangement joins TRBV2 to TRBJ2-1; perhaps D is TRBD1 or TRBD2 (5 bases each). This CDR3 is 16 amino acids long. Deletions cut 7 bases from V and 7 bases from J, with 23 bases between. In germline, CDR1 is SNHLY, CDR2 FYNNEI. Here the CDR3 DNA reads TGTGCCAGCAAAGTCGGTCGGGGACCGGTTAGGAATGAGCAGTTCTTC. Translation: CASKVGRGPVRNEQFF.

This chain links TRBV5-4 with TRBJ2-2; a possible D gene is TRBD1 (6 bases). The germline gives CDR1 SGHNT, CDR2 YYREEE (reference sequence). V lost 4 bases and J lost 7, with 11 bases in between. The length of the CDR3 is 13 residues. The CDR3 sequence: CASSPQGSGELFF. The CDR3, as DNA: TGTGCCAGCAGCCCACAGGGAAGCGGGGAGCTGTTTTTT.

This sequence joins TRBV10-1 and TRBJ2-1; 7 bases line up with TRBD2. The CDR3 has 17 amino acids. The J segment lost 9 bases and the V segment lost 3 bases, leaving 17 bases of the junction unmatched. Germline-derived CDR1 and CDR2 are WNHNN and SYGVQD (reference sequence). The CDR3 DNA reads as TGCGCCAGCAGTGATCCCGGCCTGGCGGGAGATTCTGGTGAGCAGTTCTTC. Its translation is CASSDPGLAGDSGEQFF.

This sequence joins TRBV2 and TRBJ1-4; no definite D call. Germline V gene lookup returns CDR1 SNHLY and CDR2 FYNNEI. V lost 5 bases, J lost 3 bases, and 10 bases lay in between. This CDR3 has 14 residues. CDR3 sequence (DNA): TGTGCCAGCAGTAGAAATGAAGCTAATGAAAAACTGTTTTTT. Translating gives CASSRNEANEKLFF.

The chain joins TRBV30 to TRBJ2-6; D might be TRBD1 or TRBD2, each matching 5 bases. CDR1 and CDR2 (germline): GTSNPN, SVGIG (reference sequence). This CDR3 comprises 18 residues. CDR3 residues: CAPGRGEGRVSGANVLTF. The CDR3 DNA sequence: TGTGCACCCGGTAGGGGCGAGGGGAGAGTCTCTGGGGCCAACGTCCTGACTTTC. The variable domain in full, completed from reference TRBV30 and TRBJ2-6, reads SQTIHQWPATLVQPVGSPLSLECTVEGTSNPNLYWYRQAAGRGLQLLFYSVGIGQISSEVPQNLSASRPQDRQFILSSKKLLLSDSGFYLCAPGRGEGRVSGANVLTFGAGSRLTVL.

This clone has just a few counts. The CDR3 region is CASSLSGTDNSPLHF. CDR3 DNA: TGTGCCAGTAGCCTATCCGGGACAGATAATTCACCCCTCCACTTT. The chain carries TRBV19 and TRBJ1-6; 7 bases line up with TRBD1. Germline V gene sequence: CDR1 LNHDA, CDR2 SQIVND (reference sequence). CDR3 length: 15 amino acids. The junction had 7 bases not matched to a gene; V was cut back by 6 bases and J by 5 bases.

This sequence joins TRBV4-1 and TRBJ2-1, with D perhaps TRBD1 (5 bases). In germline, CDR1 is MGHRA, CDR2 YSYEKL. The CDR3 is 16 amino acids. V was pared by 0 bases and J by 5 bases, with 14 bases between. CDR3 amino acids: CASSQDRARVDNEQFF. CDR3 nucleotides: TGCGCCAGCAGCCAAGATCGGGCCAGGGTAGACAATGAGCAGTTCTTC.

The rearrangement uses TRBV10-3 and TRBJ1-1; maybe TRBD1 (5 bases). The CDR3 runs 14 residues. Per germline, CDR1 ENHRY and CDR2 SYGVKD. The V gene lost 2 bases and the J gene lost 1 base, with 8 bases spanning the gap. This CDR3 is CAISERDANTEAFF. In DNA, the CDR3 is TGTGCCATCAGTGAGCGGGACGCGAACACTGAAGCTTTCTTT.

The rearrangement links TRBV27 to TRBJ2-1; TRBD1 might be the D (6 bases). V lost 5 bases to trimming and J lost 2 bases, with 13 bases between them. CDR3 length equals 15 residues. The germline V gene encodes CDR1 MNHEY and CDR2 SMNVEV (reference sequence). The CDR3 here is CASSLRGSTYNEQFF. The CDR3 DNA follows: TGTGCCAGCAGTCTCAGGGGATCCACCTACAATGAGCAGTTCTTC.

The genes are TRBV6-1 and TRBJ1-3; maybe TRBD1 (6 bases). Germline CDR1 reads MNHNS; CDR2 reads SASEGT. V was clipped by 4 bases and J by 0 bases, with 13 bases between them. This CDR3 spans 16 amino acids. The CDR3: CASSVVRDNSGNTIYF. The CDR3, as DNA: TGTGCCAGCAGTGTTGTTCGGGACAACTCTGGAAACACCATATATTTT.

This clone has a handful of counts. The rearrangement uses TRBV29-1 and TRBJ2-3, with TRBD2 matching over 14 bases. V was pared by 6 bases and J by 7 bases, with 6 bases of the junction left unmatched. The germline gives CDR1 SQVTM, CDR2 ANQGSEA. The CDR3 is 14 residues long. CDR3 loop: CSVRTSGGRNTQYF. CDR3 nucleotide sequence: TGCAGCGTCCGGACTAGCGGGGGGAGAAATACGCAGTATTTT.

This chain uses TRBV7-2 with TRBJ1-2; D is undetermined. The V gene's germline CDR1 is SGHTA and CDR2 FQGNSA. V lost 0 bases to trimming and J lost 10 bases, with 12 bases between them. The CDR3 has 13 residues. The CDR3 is CASSLAGSLIYTF. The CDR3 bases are TGTGCCAGCAGCTTAGCGGGCAGTCTTATCTACACCTTC.

The CDR3 DNA sequence: TGTGCCAGTAGTACCATACAGGGTCGGTATTCACCCCTCCACTTT. This gives the protein CASSTIQGRYSPLHF. The gene calls are TRBV19 and TRBJ1-6, with D perhaps matching TRBD1 (6 bases). The germline V gene encodes CDR1 LNHDA and CDR2 SQIVND (reference sequence). Trimming shortened V by 4 bases and J by 8 bases, and 15 bases separated the two germline ends. This CDR3 comprises 15 residues.

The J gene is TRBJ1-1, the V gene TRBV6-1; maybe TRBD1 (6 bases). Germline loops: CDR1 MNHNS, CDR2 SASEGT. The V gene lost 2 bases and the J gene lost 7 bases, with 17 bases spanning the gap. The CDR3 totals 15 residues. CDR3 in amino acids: CASSEMGGAHFEAFF. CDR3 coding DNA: TGTGCCAGCAGTGAAATGGGGGGGGCCCACTTTGAAGCTTTCTTT.

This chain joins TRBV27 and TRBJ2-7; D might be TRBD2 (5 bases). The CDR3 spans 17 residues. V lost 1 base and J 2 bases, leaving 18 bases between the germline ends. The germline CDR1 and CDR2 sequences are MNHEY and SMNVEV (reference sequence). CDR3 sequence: CASSLWDSRGLTYEQYF. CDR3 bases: TGTGCCAGCAGTTTATGGGATTCTCGGGGTTTGACCTACGAGCAGTACTTC.

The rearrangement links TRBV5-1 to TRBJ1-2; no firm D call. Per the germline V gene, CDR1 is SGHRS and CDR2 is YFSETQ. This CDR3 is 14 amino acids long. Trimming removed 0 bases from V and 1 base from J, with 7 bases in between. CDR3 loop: CASSLEGGNYGYTF. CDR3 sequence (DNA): TGCGCCAGCAGCTTGGAGGGTGGTAACTATGGCTACACCTTC.

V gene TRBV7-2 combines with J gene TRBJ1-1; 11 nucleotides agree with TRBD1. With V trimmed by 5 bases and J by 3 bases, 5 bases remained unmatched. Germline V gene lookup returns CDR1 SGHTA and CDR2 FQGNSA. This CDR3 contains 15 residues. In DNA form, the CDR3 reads TGTGCCAGCAGCCGGACAGGGGGCAGGGACACTGAAGCTTTCTTT. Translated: CASSRTGGRDTEAFF.

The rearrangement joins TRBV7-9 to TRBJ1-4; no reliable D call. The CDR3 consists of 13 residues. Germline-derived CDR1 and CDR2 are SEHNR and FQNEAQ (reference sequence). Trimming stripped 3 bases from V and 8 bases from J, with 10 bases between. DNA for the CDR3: TGTGCCAGCAGCTTTGCGGGTTCCGAAAAACTGTTTTTT. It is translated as CASSFAGSEKLFF.

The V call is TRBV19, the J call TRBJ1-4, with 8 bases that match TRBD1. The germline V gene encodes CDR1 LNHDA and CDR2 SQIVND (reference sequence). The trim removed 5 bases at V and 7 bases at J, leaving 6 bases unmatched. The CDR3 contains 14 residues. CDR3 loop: CASSSDREREKLFF. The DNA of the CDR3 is TGTGCCAGTAGTTCGGACAGGGAGCGTGAAAAACTGTTTTTT.

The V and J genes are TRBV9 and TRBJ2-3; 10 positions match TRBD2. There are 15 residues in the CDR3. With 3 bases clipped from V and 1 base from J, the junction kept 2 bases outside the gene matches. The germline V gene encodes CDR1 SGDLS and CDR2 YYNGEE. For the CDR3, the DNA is TGTGCCAGCAGCGCCGGGACTAGCGGCACAGATACGCAGTATTTT. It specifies CASSAGTSGTDTQYF.

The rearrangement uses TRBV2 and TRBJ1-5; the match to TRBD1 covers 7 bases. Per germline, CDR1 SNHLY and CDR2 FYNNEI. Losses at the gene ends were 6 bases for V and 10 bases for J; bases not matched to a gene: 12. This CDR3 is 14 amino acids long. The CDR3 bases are TGTGCCAGCAGGGCGGAGGGGGCGCAGGGACCCCAGCATTTT. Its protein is CASRAEGAQGPQHF.

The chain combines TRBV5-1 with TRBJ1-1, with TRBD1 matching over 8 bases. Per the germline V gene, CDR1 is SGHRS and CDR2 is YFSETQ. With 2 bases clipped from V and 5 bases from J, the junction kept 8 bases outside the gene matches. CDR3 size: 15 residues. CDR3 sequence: CASSLDQGAGTEAFF. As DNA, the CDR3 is TGCGCCAGCAGCTTAGACCAGGGGGCGGGGACTGAAGCTTTCTTT.

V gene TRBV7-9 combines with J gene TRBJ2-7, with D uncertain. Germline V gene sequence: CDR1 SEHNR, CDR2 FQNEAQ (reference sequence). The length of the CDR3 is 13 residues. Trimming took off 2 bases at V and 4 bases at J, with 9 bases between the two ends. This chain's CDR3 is CASSLSGVYEQYF. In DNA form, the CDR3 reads TGTGCCAGCAGCTTAAGTGGAGTTTACGAGCAGTACTTC.

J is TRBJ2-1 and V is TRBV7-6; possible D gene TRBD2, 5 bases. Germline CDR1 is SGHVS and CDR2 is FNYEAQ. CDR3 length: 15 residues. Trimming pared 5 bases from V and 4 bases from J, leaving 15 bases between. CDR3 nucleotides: TGTGCCAGCAGCACTGGGAGTGCGCTGTACAATGAGCAGTTCTTC. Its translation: CASSTGSALYNEQFF.

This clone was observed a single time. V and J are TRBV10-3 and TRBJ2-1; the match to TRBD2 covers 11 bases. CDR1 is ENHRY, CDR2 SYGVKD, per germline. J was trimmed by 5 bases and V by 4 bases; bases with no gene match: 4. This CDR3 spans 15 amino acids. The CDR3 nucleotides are TGTGCCATCAGTGCCGGGACTAGCGGCGACAATGAGCAGTTCTTC. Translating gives CAISAGTSGDNEQFF.

CDR3 sequence: CASSEEGRSEQYF. In nucleotides, the CDR3 is TGTGCCAGCAGTGAAGAGGGCAGAAGCGAGCAGTACTTC. The chain links TRBV6-1 to TRBJ2-7; no firm D call. The CDR3 is 13 amino acids. CDR1 MNHNS and CDR2 SASEGT come from the germline V gene. Trimming stripped 1 base from V and 6 bases from J, with 10 bases between.

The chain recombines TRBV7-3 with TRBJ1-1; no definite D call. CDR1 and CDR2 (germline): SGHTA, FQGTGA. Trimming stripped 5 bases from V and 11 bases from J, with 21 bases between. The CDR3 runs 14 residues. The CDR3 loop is CASSPTQFSSSAFF. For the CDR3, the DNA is TGTGCCAGCAGCCCCACGCAGTTTTCTTCATCGGCTTTCTTT.

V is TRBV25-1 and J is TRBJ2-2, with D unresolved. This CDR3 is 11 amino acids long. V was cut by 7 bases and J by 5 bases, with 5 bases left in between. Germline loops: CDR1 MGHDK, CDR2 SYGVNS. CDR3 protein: CASTVTGELFF. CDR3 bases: TGTGCCAGCACGGTTACCGGGGAGCTGTTTTTT.